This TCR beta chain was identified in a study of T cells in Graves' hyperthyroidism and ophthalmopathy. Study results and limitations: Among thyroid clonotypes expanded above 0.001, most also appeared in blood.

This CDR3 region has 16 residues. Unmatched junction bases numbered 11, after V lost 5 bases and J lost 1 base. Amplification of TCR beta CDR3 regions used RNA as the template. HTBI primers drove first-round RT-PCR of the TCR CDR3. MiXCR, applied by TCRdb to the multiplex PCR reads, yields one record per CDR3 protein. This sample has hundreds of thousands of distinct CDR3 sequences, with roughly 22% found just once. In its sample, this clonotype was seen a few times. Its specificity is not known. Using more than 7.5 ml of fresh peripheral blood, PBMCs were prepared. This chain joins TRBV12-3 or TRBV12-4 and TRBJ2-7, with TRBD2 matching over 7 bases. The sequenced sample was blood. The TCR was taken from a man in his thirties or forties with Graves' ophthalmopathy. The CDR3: CASSTRGAGVSYEQYF. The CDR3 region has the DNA TGTGCCAGCAGTACCCGGGGTGCGGGAGTTTCCTACGAGCAGTACTTC.